This T cell receptor beta chain was sequenced for a study of T cells in tuberculosis. Clones were sequenced by immunoSEQ multiplex PCR, and TCRdb holds only the in-frame ones, with some missing. This sample has fewer than 30,000 clones, with approximately 93% found just once. This clone appeared once. Germline lookup yields CDR1 SGDLS and CDR2 YYNGEE. CDR3 length: 15 residues. Trimming stripped 0 bases from V and 0 bases from J, with 8 bases between. The sequencing sample was made of PBMCs. This chain links TRBV9 with TRBJ2-3; D remains ambiguous. The sequence derives from a donor aged 10-35 years with latent tuberculosis or without tuberculosis infection. DNA for the CDR3: TGTGCCAGCAGCGTAGGGCCCTCTAGCACAGATACGCAGTATTTT. Translation gives CASSVGPSSTDTQYF.